Following are 4 T cell receptor beta chains from one sample sequenced in a study of Graves' ophthalmopathy and Graves' hyperthyroidism. Using RNA transcripts, the TCR beta CDR3 regions were amplified. The first-round RT-PCR employed HTBI primers together with the Qiagen OneStep RT-PCR kit. A multiplex PCR was then performed as the second round. TCRdb reanalysed the multiplex PCR reads using MiXCR and keeps one entry per CDR3 protein. Of just over 400,000 distinct CDR3 sequences in the sample, roughly 21% are singletons; the top ten hold 2.5% to 3%. Sequencing input: peripheral blood. The source of these receptors is a woman aged 18 to 35 with stable Graves' hyperthyroidism.

This clonotype was detected a few times. J is TRBJ2-5 and V is TRBV7-2, with D possibly matching TRBD1 (6 bases). The CDR3 totals 14 residues. Germline CDR1 reads SGHTA; CDR2 reads FQGNSA. Trimming shortened V by 8 bases and J by 3 bases, and 16 bases separated the two germline ends. In DNA, the CDR3 is TGTGCCAGCTCCAGCAGGGGAAGTAAAGAGACCCAGTACTTC. It encodes CASSSRGSKETQYF. The whole variable domain, filled in from reference TRBV7-2 and TRBJ2-5, reads GAGVSQSPSNKVTEKGKDVELRCDPISGHTALYWYRQSLGQGLEFLIYFQGNSAPDKSGLPSDRFSAERTGGSVSTLTIQRTQQEDSAVYLCASSSRGSKETQYFGPGTRLLVL.

This clonotype has at least ten counts. The genes are TRBV13 and TRBJ1-1; no clear D gene. The CDR3 is 14 residues long. V was trimmed by 5 bases and J by 0 bases, leaving 10 bases between them. The V gene's germline CDR1 is PRHDT and CDR2 FYEKMQ (reference sequence). The CDR3 is CASSHATMNTEAFF. As DNA, the CDR3 is TGTGCCAGCAGCCACGCCACCATGAACACTGAAGCTTTCTTT.

This clonotype was detected many times. Mismatch with germline at one junction end may stem from a read error. This rearrangement joins TRBV25-1 to TRBJ2-4; D is unclear. Germline CDR1 MGHDK, CDR2 SYGVNS. The CDR3 is 10 residues long. The CDR3 region is CATQHPARFF. For the CDR3, the DNA is TGTGCCACCCAACACCCAGCCCGCTTCTTC.

CDR3 region: CATSRGDTETQYF. As DNA, the CDR3 is TGTGCCACCAGCAGAGGGGACACAGAGACCCAGTACTTC. V and J are TRBV15 and TRBJ2-5, with D maybe TRBD1 (6 bases). The CDR3 sequence is 13 residues long. V shed 1 base and J shed 4 bases, with 7 bases lying between them. Germline loops: CDR1 LNHNV, CDR2 YYDKDF (reference sequence).